This T cell receptor (beta chain) appears in the sequencing data of a study of T-cell reconstitution after alpha-beta-depleted transplantation in children. The authors prepared the TCRbeta library with unique molecular identifiers. TCRdb analysed the PCR reads with MiXCR anew, one entry per CDR3 protein. The sample has about 160,000 distinct CDR3 sequences; approximately 12% are singletons. The germline V gene encodes CDR1 MNHNS and CDR2 SASEGT. The CDR3 is 16 residues long. Trimming left V 7 bases short and J 6 bases short, with 25 bases between. This receptor was taken from a boy between 2 and 10 years old with acute myeloid leukemia, due to receive a stem cell transplant. Sequencing was performed on PBMCs, taken before TCRalphabeta/CD19-depleted stem cell transplant. This chain uses TRBV6-1 with TRBJ2-7, with D perhaps TRBD1 (6 bases). CDR3 DNA sequence: TGTGCCAGCACCATACAAGGGACAACGCCGCGCGGCGAGCAGTACTTC. Encoded protein: CASTIQGTTPRGEQYF.